Listed here are 28 T cell receptor beta chains from one sample, sequenced in a study of CD8 T cells in Susac syndrome. Reverse transcription of about 0.45 to 1 ug RNA was carried out with random hexamers. TCRdb used MiXCR to reprocess the immunoSEQ multiplex PCR reads, holding one entry per CDR3 protein. The sample includes about 84,000 distinct CDR3 sequences, about 93% seen only once; the top ten take 0.25% to 0.4%. The sequenced sample consisted of CD8+ T cells from PBMCs. Source of these receptors: a human donor in good health.

This chain joins TRBV13 and TRBJ1-1; 7 bases align to TRBD1. The CDR3 covers 15 residues. V shed 5 bases, J shed 1 base, and the junction held 7 bases outside the gene matches. Germline V gene data show CDR1 as PRHDT and CDR2 as FYEKMQ (reference sequence). The CDR3 coding sequence is TGTGCCAGCAGCCTACTCGGACAGGCGAACACTGAAGCTTTCTTT. This sequence encodes CASSLLGQANTEAFF.

The CDR3 bases are TGTGCCAGCAGCTTAGTGGGGGATCCCACAGATACGCAGTATTTT. Residues: CASSLVGDPTDTQYF. The chain is built from TRBV7-2 and TRBJ2-3; D might be TRBD1 or TRBD2, each matching 5 bases. From germline, CDR1 is SGHTA and CDR2 FQGNSA. Trimming left V 1 base short and J 2 bases short, with 10 bases between. The CDR3 has 15 residues.

The chain carries TRBV14 and TRBJ2-3, with 8 bases lining up with TRBD1. The CDR3 consists of 15 residues. The J segment lost 5 bases and the V segment lost 4 bases, leaving 8 bases of the junction unmatched. Germline V gene sequence: CDR1 SGHDN, CDR2 FVKESK. This CDR3 is CASSPWTGIRDTQYF. For the CDR3, the DNA is TGTGCCAGCAGCCCATGGACAGGGATTCGAGATACGCAGTATTTT.

The table lists this clonotype with a count of one. The V gene is TRBV6-1, the J gene TRBJ2-7, with D unresolved. This CDR3 contains 12 residues. With 4 bases removed from V and 6 bases from J, the gap between germline ends came to 10 bases. Germline V CDR1 and CDR2: MNHNS, SASEGT. The CDR3 spells CASSVGPREQYF. CDR3 in DNA: TGTGCCAGCAGTGTAGGGCCCCGCGAGCAGTACTTC.

This clonotype was counted a single time. V gene TRBV20-1 combines with J gene TRBJ2-3, with 10 bases fitting TRBD2. The germline gives CDR1 DFQATT, CDR2 SNEGSKA (reference sequence). This CDR3 has 16 amino acids. The trim removed 3 bases at V and 2 bases at J, leaving 8 bases unmatched. The CDR3 loop reads CSARGQRGGDTDTQYF. The CDR3 DNA reads as TGCAGTGCTAGGGGCCAGCGGGGGGGCGACACAGATACGCAGTATTTT.

The V and J genes are TRBV7-9 and TRBJ1-2; TRBD1 aligns across 9 bases. The germline CDR1 and CDR2 sequences are SEHNR and FQNEAQ (reference sequence). This CDR3 spans 16 amino acids. V shed 5 bases and J 4 bases; nucleotides not matched to a gene: 11. CDR3 DNA sequence: TGTGCCAGCAGCCCTGGGACAGGGACCCATACCTATGGCTACACCTTC. Protein product: CASSPGTGTHTYGYTF.

The genes are TRBV12-3 or TRBV12-4 and TRBJ2-7; D gene ambiguous. Deletions cut 1 base from V and 1 base from J, with 5 bases between. This CDR3 has 13 amino acids. The CDR3 DNA reads as TGTGCCAGCAGTTTAGAACGGTCCTACGAGCAGTACTTC. Translation: CASSLERSYEQYF.

The rearrangement links TRBV29-1 to TRBJ2-7; D may be TRBD1 (5 bases). V lost 7 bases, J lost 6 bases, and 13 bases lay in between. CDR1 is SQVTM and CDR2 is ANQGSEA in the germline V gene. The CDR3 extends over 11 amino acids. Written as DNA, the CDR3 is TGCAGCGAGACAGCTCCCGCCGAGCAGTACTTC. Protein sequence: CSETAPAEQYF.

The chain couples TRBV7-3 to TRBJ2-5; 9 bases agree with TRBD2. The CDR3 has 14 amino acids. The trim removed 1 base at V and 4 bases at J, leaving 1 base unmatched. Germline values: CDR1 SGHTA, CDR2 FQGTGA. As DNA, the CDR3 is TGTGCCAGCAGCTTAAAACTAGCGGGAGAGACCCAGTACTTC. Translated, it gives CASSLKLAGETQYF.

The genes are TRBV7-9 and TRBJ1-5, with D tentatively TRBD1 (5 bases). V dropped 6 bases and J dropped 0 bases, with 15 bases sitting between them. This CDR3 spans 16 amino acids. Germline CDR1 is SEHNR and CDR2 is FQNEAQ (reference sequence). In DNA form, the CDR3 reads TGTGCCAGCAGATCAGCCGGGACCGGTAGCAATCAGCCCCAGCATTTT. Residues: CASRSAGTGSNQPQHF.

This rearrangement joins TRBV27 to TRBJ2-1; 9 nucleotides agree with TRBD2. The CDR3 contains 13 residues. J was trimmed by 6 bases and V by 8 bases; bases with no gene match: 5. Germline V gives CDR1 MNHEY, CDR2 SMNVEV (reference sequence). The CDR3 loop reads CASSPTSGNEQFF. The CDR3 DNA follows: TGTGCCAGCTCACCGACTAGCGGCAATGAGCAGTTCTTC.

This clonotype was seen only once. J is TRBJ2-5 and V is TRBV5-1, with D tentatively TRBD1 (6 bases). The V gene's germline CDR1 is SGHRS and CDR2 YFSETQ. V was shortened by 3 bases and J by 2 bases, with 14 bases between the two germline ends. The CDR3 covers 15 residues. CDR3 region: CASSSRGGEQETQYF. The DNA for the CDR3 is TGCGCCAGCAGCTCCCGAGGGGGTGAGCAAGAGACCCAGTACTTC.

V usage is TRBV5-1 and J usage is TRBJ1-5; D remains unclear. Germline V lookup: CDR1 SGHRS, CDR2 YFSETQ. Deletions cut 4 bases from V and 0 bases from J, with 8 bases between. This CDR3 has 14 residues. CDR3 DNA sequence: TGCGCCAGCAGCGAGAGCCATAGCAATCAGCCCCAGCATTTT. Amino acids: CASSESHSNQPQHF.

The chain joins TRBV12-3 or TRBV12-4 to TRBJ2-7; 13 bases are shared with TRBD2. The CDR3 covers 15 residues. The V segment lost 3 bases and the J segment 4 bases; nucleotides outside the gene matches: 3. The CDR3 region is CASSLGLAGLYEQYF. DNA of the CDR3: TGTGCCAGCAGTTTGGGACTAGCGGGGTTGTACGAGCAGTACTTC.

The J gene is TRBJ2-1, the V gene TRBV10-3; 8 bases are shared with TRBD2. The CDR3 runs to 12 residues. Losses at the gene ends were 11 bases for V and 3 bases for J; bases not matched to a gene: 3. Per germline, CDR1 ENHRY and CDR2 SYGVKD. CDR3 residues: CAAGGVYNEQFF. The CDR3 nucleotides read TGTGCCGCCGGGGGGGTCTACAATGAGCAGTTCTTC.

This rearrangement joins TRBV7-9 to TRBJ2-1, with 9 bases lining up with TRBD2. This CDR3 comprises 15 residues. The V gene's germline CDR1 is SEHNR and CDR2 FQNEAQ (reference sequence). J gave up 4 bases and V 6 bases, and 7 bases lay outside the gene matches. CDR3 loop: CASRGVAGEYNEQFF. The CDR3 coding sequence is TGTGCCAGCAGGGGAGTAGCGGGGGAATACAATGAGCAGTTCTTC.

V usage is TRBV15 and J usage is TRBJ1-5; D unresolved. CDR3 length: 13 residues. V lost 1 base and J 3 bases, leaving 4 bases between the germline ends. Germline V CDR1 and CDR2: LNHNV, YYDKDF (reference sequence). CDR3 loop: CATSRGINQPQHF. In nucleotides, the CDR3 is TGTGCCACCAGCAGAGGTATCAATCAGCCCCAGCATTTT.

This rearrangement joins TRBV6-1 to TRBJ2-7; D may be TRBD2 (6 bases). The CDR3 has 14 amino acids. Germline CDR1 MNHNS, CDR2 SASEGT. V was cut by 3 bases and J by 2 bases, with 11 bases left in between. This CDR3 reads CASSDSGPPYEQYF. For the CDR3, the DNA is TGTGCCAGCAGTGACAGCGGGCCCCCCTACGAGCAGTACTTC.

This rearrangement joins TRBV12-3 or TRBV12-4 to TRBJ2-3, with 12 positions matching TRBD2. The V and J ends lost 6 bases and 4 bases, in that order; junction bases with no gene match: 5. The CDR3 extends over 15 amino acids. The CDR3 sequence: CASSLTSGGSDTQYF. DNA for the CDR3: TGTGCCAGCAGCCTAACTAGCGGGGGGTCAGATACGCAGTATTTT.

This clonotype was picked up one time. CDR3: CASSHPGGAGQPQHF. CDR3 sequence (DNA): TGCGCCAGCAGCCACCCGGGCGGGGCCGGGCAGCCCCAGCATTTT. The chain joins TRBV4-1 to TRBJ1-5, with D possibly TRBD1 on 5 matching bases. This CDR3 is built from 15 residues. CDR1 is MGHRA and CDR2 is YSYEKL in the germline V gene. Trimming shortened V by 3 bases and J by 7 bases, and 16 bases separated the two germline ends.

The V gene is TRBV27, the J gene TRBJ2-3; D gene unclear. Germline CDR1 is MNHEY and CDR2 is SMNVEV (reference sequence). The CDR3 has 14 residues. V was trimmed by 5 bases and J by 4 bases, leaving 13 bases between them. CDR3: CASSQGPRADTQYF. The CDR3 DNA sequence: TGTGCCAGCAGTCAAGGGCCCCGGGCAGATACGCAGTATTTT.

This chain links TRBV11-1 with TRBJ2-1; D not resolved. Germline-derived CDR1 and CDR2 are SGHAT and FQDESV (reference sequence). CDR3 length equals 12 residues. Trimming removed 4 bases from V and 9 bases from J, with 10 bases in between. The CDR3 DNA reads as TGTGCCAGCAGCTCGAGTGGAAGTGAGCAGTTCTTC. Translation gives CASSSSGSEQFF. The full variable domain, rest sourced from reference TRBV11-1 and TRBJ2-1, is EAEVAQSPRYKITEKSQAVAFWCDPISGHATLYWYRQILGQGPELLVQFQDESVVDDSQLPKDRFSAERLKGVDSTLKIQPAELGDSAMYLCASSSSGSEQFFGPGTRLTVL.

The J gene is TRBJ2-3, the V gene TRBV7-9; D unclear. There are 12 residues in the CDR3. Germline loops: CDR1 SEHNR, CDR2 FQNEAQ (reference sequence). V was clipped by 1 base and J by 8 bases, with 7 bases between them. The CDR3 region is CASSLVDGTQYF. In DNA form, the CDR3 reads TGTGCCAGCAGCTTAGTGGACGGTACGCAGTATTTT.

The chain carries TRBV3-1 and TRBJ2-7, with TRBD1 matching 12 bases. Germline V CDR1 and CDR2: LGHDT, YNNKEL (reference sequence). CDR3 length equals 20 residues. Trimming removed 0 bases from V and 2 bases from J; junction bases left unmatched: 14. In DNA form, the CDR3 reads TGTGCCAGCAGCCAAGATCCGGGGGGACAGGGGGCTCTTATACCCTACGAGCAGTACTTC. Its protein product is CASSQDPGGQGALIPYEQYF.

The V gene is TRBV29-1, the J gene TRBJ2-5; D is possibly TRBD2 (6 bases). Germline V lookup: CDR1 SQVTM, CDR2 ANQGSEA. Trimming cost V 4 bases and J 5 bases, with 11 bases left between them. The CDR3 totals 12 residues. The CDR3 nucleotides read TGCAGCGTTGGGGGGGTGTGGGAGACCCAGTACTTC. It codes for CSVGGVWETQYF.

The chain carries TRBV6-1 and TRBJ2-1; D call uncertain. V was pared by 0 bases and J by 14 bases, with 2 bases between. Germline CDR1 MNHNS, CDR2 SASEGT. CDR3 size: 9 residues. The CDR3 here is CASSEAKFF. DNA for the CDR3: TGTGCCAGCAGTGAAGCTAAGTTCTTC.

The chain recombines TRBV4-1 with TRBJ1-5; D ambiguous. Trimming left V 0 bases short and J 5 bases short, with 14 bases between. This CDR3 is built from 16 residues. Germline values: CDR1 MGHRA, CDR2 YSYEKL. The CDR3 loop reads CASSQDPGLTHQPQHF. CDR3 coding DNA: TGCGCCAGCAGCCAAGATCCGGGCCTGACGCATCAGCCCCAGCATTTT.

The chain joins TRBV15 to TRBJ2-7, with D hard to call. The V end was cut by 8 bases, the J end by 4 bases, with 9 bases between. CDR1 and CDR2 (germline): LNHNV, YYDKDF (reference sequence). The CDR3 has 11 amino acids. CDR3 nucleotides: TGTGCCACCGGGGAACCTTACGAGCAGTACTTC. Translating it yields CATGEPYEQYF.